These 18 T cell receptor beta chains came from one sample sequenced in a study of T cell repertoires in cytomegalovirus infection. From the reads, TCRdb called clonotypes with MiXCR, one entry per CDR3 protein. The repertoire holds fewer than 200,000 distinct CDR3 sequences, with approximately 9.7% as singletons. The sample was PBMCs. The receptor source for this set is a human donor in good health (CMV status not recorded). Some clones in this sample may be carry-over from other donors' samples.

This clonotype has a count of ten or more. The chain couples TRBV7-9 to TRBJ2-1; TRBD2 aligns across 12 bases. CDR1 and CDR2 (germline): SEHNR, FQNEAQ (reference sequence). Losses at the gene ends were 3 bases for V and 7 bases for J; bases not matched to a gene: 7. There are 16 residues in the CDR3. CDR3 sequence: CASSFPLAGGLNEQFF. In DNA form, the CDR3 reads TGTGCCAGCAGCTTCCCCCTAGCGGGAGGGCTGAATGAGCAGTTCTTC.

This clonotype has ten or more counts. The chain couples TRBV7-3 to TRBJ2-1, with 14 bases that match TRBD2. V gave up 5 bases and J gave up 8 bases; unmatched junction bases: 5. CDR3 length equals 15 residues. Germline CDR1 reads SGHTA; CDR2 reads FQGTGA. The CDR3 coding sequence is TGTGCCAGCAGCCAGGGACTAGCGGGAGTCGATGAGCAGTTCTTC. Translating it yields CASSQGLAGVDEQFF.

This clonotype was seen only a few times. This chain joins TRBV29-1 and TRBJ1-1; D is unclear. Trimming cost V 7 bases and J 2 bases, with 5 bases left between them. CDR1 is SQVTM and CDR2 is ANQGSEA in the germline V gene. The CDR3 runs to 10 residues. This CDR3 reads CSGQNTEAFF. Here the CDR3 DNA reads TGCAGCGGTCAAAACACTGAAGCTTTCTTT.

A note on this clonotype: Just one base apart from a much larger clone, this may be a read error. V is TRBV19 and J is TRBJ2-6, with D possibly being TRBD2 (6 bases). The CDR3 sequence is 16 residues long. Trimming removed 7 bases at V and 2 bases at J, with 15 bases between. Per germline, CDR1 LNHDA and CDR2 SQIVND (reference sequence). The CDR3 DNA sequence: TGTGCCAGTAATCCTCTCGGCGGGGCTGGGGCCAACGTCCTGACTTTC. Protein sequence: CASNPLGGAGANVLTF. The full variable domain, in which reference TRBV19 and TRBJ2-6 provide the parts outside the CDR3, is DGGITQSPKYLFRKEGQNVTLSCEQNLNHDAMYWYRQDPGQGLRLIYYSQIVNDFQKGDIAEGYSVSREKKESFPLTVTSAQKNPTAFYLCASNPLGGAGANVLTFGAGSRLTVL.

This clonotype has ten or more counts. The chain uses TRBV7-2 and TRBJ2-5, with TRBD2 matching 14 bases. Germline CDR1 SGHTA, CDR2 FQGNSA. CDR3 length equals 17 residues. V lost 3 bases to trimming and J lost 2 bases; unmatched junction nucleotides: 5. CDR3 DNA sequence: TGTGCCAGCAGCTTCTTAGGACTAGCGGGGGGTCAAGAGACCCAGTACTTC. Its translation: CASSFLGLAGGQETQYF. The entire variable domain, with the rest obtained from reference TRBV7-2 and TRBJ2-5, is as follows: GAGVSQSPSNKVTEKGKDVELRCDPISGHTALYWYRQSLGQGLEFLIYFQGNSAPDKSGLPSDRFSAERTGGSVSTLTIQRTQQEDSAVYLCASSFLGLAGGQETQYFGPGTRLLVL.

This clonotype has a handful of counts. V and J are TRBV28 and TRBJ1-2; TRBD1 is a possible D gene (6 bases). The V end was cut by 6 bases, the J end by 8 bases, with 10 bases between. CDR1 and CDR2 from the germline V gene are MDHEN and SYDVKM. The CDR3 length is 11 residues. DNA for the CDR3: TGTGCCAGCAGCGACAGGCCCGGCTACACCTTC. It codes for CASSDRPGYTF.

This clonotype came up many times. This sequence joins TRBV20-1 and TRBJ2-3; TRBD2 matches 12 bases. The trim removed 6 bases at V and 4 bases at J, leaving 2 bases unmatched. The germline V gene encodes CDR1 DFQATT and CDR2 SNEGSKA (reference sequence). The CDR3 is made up of 13 amino acids. The CDR3 bases are TGCAGTGCCCGACTAGCGGGAGCAGATACGCAGTATTTT. As protein: CSARLAGADTQYF.

This clonotype has a handful of counts. The chain carries TRBV6-2 or TRBV6-3 and TRBJ2-5, with 13 bases that match TRBD2. J was trimmed by 2 bases and V by 5 bases; bases with no gene match: 5. Germline assignment: CDR1 MNHEY and CDR2 SVGEGT. The length of the CDR3 is 16 residues. The CDR3 sequence is CASSKTSGGTQETQYF. In DNA form, the CDR3 reads TGTGCCAGCAGTAAGACTAGCGGGGGGACTCAAGAGACCCAGTACTTC.

This chain links TRBV28 with TRBJ1-2, with 7 positions matching TRBD1. Germline values: CDR1 MDHEN, CDR2 SYDVKM. V shed 4 bases and J 3 bases; nucleotides not matched to a gene: 11. There are 16 residues in the CDR3. The CDR3: CASSSLRDRDYYGYTF. Written as DNA, the CDR3 is TGTGCCAGCAGTTCACTCCGGGACAGAGATTACTATGGCTACACCTTC.

The rearrangement joins TRBV20-1 to TRBJ1-6; 8 positions match TRBD1. This CDR3 is built from 18 residues. With 5 bases clipped from V and 0 bases from J, the junction kept 12 bases outside the gene matches. In germline, CDR1 is DFQATT, CDR2 SNEGSKA (reference sequence). CDR3 bases: TGCAGTGCTCCAGGGCGGCTCAGGGGGCACTCCTATAATTCACCCCTCCACTTT. It yields the protein CSAPGRLRGHSYNSPLHF.

This clonotype was counted only a few times. The chain is built from TRBV6-2 or TRBV6-3 and TRBJ2-7; D is tentatively TRBD1 or TRBD2 (5 bases each). The CDR3 extends over 13 amino acids. Germline V gene lookup returns CDR1 MNHEY and CDR2 SVGEGT. The V gene lost 6 bases and the J gene lost 3 bases, with 12 bases spanning the gap. CDR3 DNA sequence: TGTGCCAGCAGAGGGACGGCGAACTACGAGCAGTACTTC. Protein: CASRGTANYEQYF.

This clonotype occurred many times. The CDR3: CASSLAHGSGGLTDTQYF. The CDR3 nucleotides are TGTGCCAGCAGCTTAGCGCACGGTAGCGGGGGTCTCACAGATACGCAGTATTTT. The genes are TRBV7-2 and TRBJ2-3, with 9 bases that match TRBD2. Trimming at V came to 0 bases and at J to 2 bases, leaving 9 bases not matched to a gene. The V gene's germline CDR1 is SGHTA and CDR2 FQGNSA. The CDR3 loop spans 18 amino acids.

The table lists this clonotype with a few counts. The chain couples TRBV20-1 to TRBJ2-7; no definite D call. CDR1 and CDR2 from the germline V gene are DFQATT and SNEGSKA (reference sequence). The ends were cut back, 6 bases at V and 2 bases at J, with 11 bases in the middle. CDR3 size: 12 residues. The CDR3 DNA is TGCAGTGCCCGGACCCGTACCTACGAGCAGTACTTC. Protein product: CSARTRTYEQYF.

In its sample, this clonotype was seen a few times. The chain joins TRBV28 to TRBJ2-7; 9 bases are shared with TRBD1. Germline values: CDR1 MDHEN, CDR2 SYDVKM. This CDR3 is built from 15 residues. The J segment lost 1 base and the V segment lost 6 bases, leaving 7 bases of the junction unmatched. CDR3 amino acids: CASSPTGTGSYEQYF. The CDR3 DNA follows: TGTGCCAGCAGCCCTACCGGGACAGGGTCCTACGAGCAGTACTTC.

This chain joins TRBV5-6 and TRBJ2-3, with TRBD2 as a possible D gene (5 bases). The CDR3 is made up of 14 amino acids. V lost 4 bases to trimming and J lost 4 bases, with 13 bases between them. Per the germline V gene, CDR1 is SGHDT and CDR2 is YYEEEE. CDR3 loop: CASSSSRRPDTQYF. The CDR3 DNA sequence: TGTGCCAGCAGCAGTAGCAGGAGGCCAGATACGCAGTATTTT.

This clonotype occurred many times. The chain couples TRBV11-3 to TRBJ2-5, with D possibly being TRBD1 (5 bases). The CDR3 consists of 16 residues. Trimming shortened V by 0 bases and J by 2 bases, and 13 bases separated the two germline ends. Germline loops: CDR1 SGHNT, CDR2 YENEEA. Written as DNA, the CDR3 is TGTGCCAGCAGCTTAGATGGACAACGTGGGCAAGAGACCCAGTACTTC. Amino acids: CASSLDGQRGQETQYF.

This clonotype occurred many times. The genes are TRBV5-5 and TRBJ1-5; no reliable D call. The length of the CDR3 is 15 residues. CDR1 and CDR2 from the germline V gene are SGHKS and YYEKEE (reference sequence). V lost 0 bases and J 6 bases, leaving 13 bases between the germline ends. CDR3 coding DNA: TGTGCCAGCAGCTTGGGAGATGGAGGTGGTCAGCCCCAGCATTTT. This codes for CASSLGDGGGQPQHF. Supplemented by reference TRBV5-5 and TRBJ1-5, the full variable domain reads DAGVTQSPTHLIKTRGQQVTLRCSPISGHKSVSWYQQVLGQGPQFIFQYYEKEERGRGNFPDRFSARQFPNYSSELNVNALLLGDSALYLCASSLGDGGGQPQHFGDGTRLSIL.

This clonotype came up a few times. The chain has TRBV28 and TRBJ2-3; 7 bases match TRBD2. The V gene end was trimmed by 8 bases and the J gene end by 7 bases; junction bases not matched to a gene: 15. The CDR3 has 15 amino acids. From germline, CDR1 is MDHEN and CDR2 SYDVKM. CDR3 sequence reads: CASDIPGGSANTQYF. CDR3 bases: TGTGCCAGCGACATCCCGGGCGGGAGCGCGAATACGCAGTATTTT.